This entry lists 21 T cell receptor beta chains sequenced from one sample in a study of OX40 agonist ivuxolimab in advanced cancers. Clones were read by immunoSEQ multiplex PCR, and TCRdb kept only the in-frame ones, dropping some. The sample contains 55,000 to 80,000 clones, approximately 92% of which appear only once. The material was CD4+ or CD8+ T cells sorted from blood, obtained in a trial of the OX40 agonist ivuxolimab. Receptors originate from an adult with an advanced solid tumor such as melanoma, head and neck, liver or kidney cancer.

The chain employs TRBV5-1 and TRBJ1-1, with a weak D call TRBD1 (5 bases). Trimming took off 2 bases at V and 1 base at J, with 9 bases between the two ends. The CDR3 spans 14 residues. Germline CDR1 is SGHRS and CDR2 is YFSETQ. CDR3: CASSFHRWNTEAFF. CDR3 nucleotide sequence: TGCGCCAGCAGCTTCCACAGGTGGAACACTGAAGCTTTCTTT.

The CDR3 sequence is CASSWGTGGNTEAFF. For the CDR3, the DNA is TGTGCCAGCAGCTGGGGGACAGGGGGCAACACTGAAGCTTTCTTT. The chain combines TRBV5-4 with TRBJ1-1; 12 bases agree with TRBD1. Germline loops: CDR1 SGHNT, CDR2 YYREEE (reference sequence). The V gene end was trimmed by 3 bases and the J gene end by 2 bases; junction bases not matched to a gene: 2. This CDR3 is 15 amino acids long.

Here the CDR3 DNA reads TGTGCCAGCAGTGAATTGGTGGGCTATGGCTACACCTTC. It codes for CASSELVGYGYTF. The chain uses TRBV2 and TRBJ1-2; the D is unclear. The V end lost 2 bases, the J end lost 4 bases, and 8 bases lay between the germline ends. Germline V gene lookup returns CDR1 SNHLY and CDR2 FYNNEI. CDR3 size: 13 residues.

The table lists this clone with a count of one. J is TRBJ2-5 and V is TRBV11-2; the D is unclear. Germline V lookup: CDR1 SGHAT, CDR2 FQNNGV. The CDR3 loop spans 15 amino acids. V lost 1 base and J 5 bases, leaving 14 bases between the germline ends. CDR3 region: CASSLALGMRETQYF. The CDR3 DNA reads TGTGCCAGCAGCTTAGCGTTGGGAATGAGGGAGACCCAGTACTTC.

In nucleotides, the CDR3 is TGTGCCAGTAGTGCACAGGGGAATGAGCAGTTCTTC. Encoded protein: CASSAQGNEQFF. J is TRBJ2-1 and V is TRBV19; 7 bases fit TRBD1. This CDR3 comprises 12 residues. The germline CDR1 and CDR2 sequences are LNHDA and SQIVND (reference sequence). J lost 7 bases, V lost 5 bases, and 2 bases had no gene match.

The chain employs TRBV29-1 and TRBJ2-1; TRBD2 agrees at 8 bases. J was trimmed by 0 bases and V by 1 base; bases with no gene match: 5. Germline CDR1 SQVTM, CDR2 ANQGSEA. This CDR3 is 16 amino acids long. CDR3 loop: CSVEGEAGVSYNEQFF. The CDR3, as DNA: TGCAGCGTTGAAGGGGAAGCGGGAGTCTCCTACAATGAGCAGTTCTTC.

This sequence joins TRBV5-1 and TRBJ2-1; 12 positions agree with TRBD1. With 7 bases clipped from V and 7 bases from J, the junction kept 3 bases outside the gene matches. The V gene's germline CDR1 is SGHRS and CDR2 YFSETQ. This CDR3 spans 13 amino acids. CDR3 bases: TGCGCCAGCCGGGACAGGGGGCAGAATGAGCAGTTCTTC. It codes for CASRDRGQNEQFF.

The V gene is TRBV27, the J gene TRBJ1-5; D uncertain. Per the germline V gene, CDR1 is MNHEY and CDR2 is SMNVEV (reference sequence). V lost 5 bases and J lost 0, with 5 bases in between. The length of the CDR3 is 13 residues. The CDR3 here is CASSQSSNQPQHF. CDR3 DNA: TGTGCCAGCAGTCAGAGTAGCAATCAGCCCCAGCATTTT.

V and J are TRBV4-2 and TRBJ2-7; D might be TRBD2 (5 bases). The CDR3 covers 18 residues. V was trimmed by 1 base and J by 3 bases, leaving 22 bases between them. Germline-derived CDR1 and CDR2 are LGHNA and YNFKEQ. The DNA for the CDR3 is TGTGCCAGCAGCCAAGCAAGTCCTCTCGCGGGCCCCTTCTACGAGCAGTACTTC. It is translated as CASSQASPLAGPFYEQYF.

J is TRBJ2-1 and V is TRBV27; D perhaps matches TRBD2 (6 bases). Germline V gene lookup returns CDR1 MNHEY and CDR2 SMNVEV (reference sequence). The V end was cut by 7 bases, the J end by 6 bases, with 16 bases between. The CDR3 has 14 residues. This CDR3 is CASKYSGHANEQFF. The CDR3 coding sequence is TGTGCCAGCAAATATAGCGGACATGCCAATGAGCAGTTCTTC.

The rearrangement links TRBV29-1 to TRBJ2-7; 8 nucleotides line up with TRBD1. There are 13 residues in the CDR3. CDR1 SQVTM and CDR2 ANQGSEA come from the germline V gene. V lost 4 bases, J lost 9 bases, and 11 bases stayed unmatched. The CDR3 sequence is CSVVSGQAIGQYF. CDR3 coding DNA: TGCAGCGTTGTATCGGGACAGGCAATAGGGCAGTACTTC.

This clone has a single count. The CDR3 DNA sequence: TGTGCCAGCGGACAGGCGAACACTGAAGCTTTCTTT. Protein product: CASGQANTEAFF. The chain combines TRBV6-6 with TRBJ1-1, with 7 bases lining up with TRBD1. V gave up 8 bases and J gave up 1 base; unmatched junction bases: 1. From germline, CDR1 is MNHNY and CDR2 SVGAGI (reference sequence). This CDR3 spans 12 amino acids.

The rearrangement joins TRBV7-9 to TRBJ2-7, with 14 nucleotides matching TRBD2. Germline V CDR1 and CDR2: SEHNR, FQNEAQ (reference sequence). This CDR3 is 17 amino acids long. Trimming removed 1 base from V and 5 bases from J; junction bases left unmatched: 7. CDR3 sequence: CASSLEGLAGEGHEQYF. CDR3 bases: TGTGCCAGCAGCTTAGAGGGACTAGCGGGAGAGGGCCACGAGCAGTACTTC.

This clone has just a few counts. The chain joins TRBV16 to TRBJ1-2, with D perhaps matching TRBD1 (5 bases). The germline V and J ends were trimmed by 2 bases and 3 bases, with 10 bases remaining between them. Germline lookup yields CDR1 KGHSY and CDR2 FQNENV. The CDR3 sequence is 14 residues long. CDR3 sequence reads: CASSQIGTDYGYTF. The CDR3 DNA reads TGTGCCAGCAGCCAAATCGGGACGGACTATGGCTACACCTTC.

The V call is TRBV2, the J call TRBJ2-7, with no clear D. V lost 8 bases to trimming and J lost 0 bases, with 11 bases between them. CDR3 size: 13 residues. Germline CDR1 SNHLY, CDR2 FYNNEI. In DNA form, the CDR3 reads TGTGCCAGCGGAGACCCTAGCTCCTACGAGCAGTACTTC. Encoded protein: CASGDPSSYEQYF. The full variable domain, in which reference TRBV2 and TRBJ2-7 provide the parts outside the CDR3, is EPEVTQTPSHQVTQMGQEVILRCVPISNHLYFYWYRQILGQKVEFLVSFYNNEISEKSEIFDDQFSVERPDGSNFTLKIRSTKLEDSAMYFCASGDPSSYEQYFGPGTRLTVT.

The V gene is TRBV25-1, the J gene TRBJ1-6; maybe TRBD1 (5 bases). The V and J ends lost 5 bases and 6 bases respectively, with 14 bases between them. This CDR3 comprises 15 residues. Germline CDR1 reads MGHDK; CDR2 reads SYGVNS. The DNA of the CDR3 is TGTGCCAGCAGTTCACCGGGACCGGTTAATTCACCCCTCCACTTT. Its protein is CASSSPGPVNSPLHF.

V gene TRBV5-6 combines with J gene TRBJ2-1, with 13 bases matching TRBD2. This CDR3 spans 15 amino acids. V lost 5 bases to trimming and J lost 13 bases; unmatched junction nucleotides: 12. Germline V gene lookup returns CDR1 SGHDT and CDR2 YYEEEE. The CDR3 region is CASRVKGLAGAGQFF. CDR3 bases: TGTGCCAGCAGGGTTAAAGGACTAGCGGGAGCGGGCCAGTTCTTC.

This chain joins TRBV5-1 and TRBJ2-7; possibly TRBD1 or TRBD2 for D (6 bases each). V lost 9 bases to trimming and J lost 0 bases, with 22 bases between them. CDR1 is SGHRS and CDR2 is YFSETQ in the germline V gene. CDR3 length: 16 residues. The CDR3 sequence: CAKEKGGNRCSYEQYF. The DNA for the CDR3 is TGCGCCAAAGAGAAGGGGGGAAATCGGTGCTCCTACGAGCAGTACTTC.

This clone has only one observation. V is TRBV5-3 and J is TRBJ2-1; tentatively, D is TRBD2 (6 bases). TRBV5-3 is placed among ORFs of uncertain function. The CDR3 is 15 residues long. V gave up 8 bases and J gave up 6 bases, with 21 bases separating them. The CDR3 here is CASRPGRLERNEQFF. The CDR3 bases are TGTGCCAGCCGCCCGGGGAGACTAGAACGCAATGAGCAGTTCTTC.

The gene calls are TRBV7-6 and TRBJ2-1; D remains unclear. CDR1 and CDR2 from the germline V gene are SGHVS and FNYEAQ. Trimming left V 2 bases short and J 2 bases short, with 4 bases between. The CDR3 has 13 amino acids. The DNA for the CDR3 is TGTGCCAGCAGCTTAAAACCCTACAATGAGCAGTTCTTC. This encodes CASSLKPYNEQFF.

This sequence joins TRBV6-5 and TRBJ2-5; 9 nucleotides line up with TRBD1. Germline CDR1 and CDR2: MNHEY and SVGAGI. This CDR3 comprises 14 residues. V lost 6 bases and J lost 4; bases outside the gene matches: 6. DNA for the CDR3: TGTGCCAGCAGCTGGGGACAGGGTGGAGAGACCCAGTACTTC. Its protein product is CASSWGQGGETQYF.